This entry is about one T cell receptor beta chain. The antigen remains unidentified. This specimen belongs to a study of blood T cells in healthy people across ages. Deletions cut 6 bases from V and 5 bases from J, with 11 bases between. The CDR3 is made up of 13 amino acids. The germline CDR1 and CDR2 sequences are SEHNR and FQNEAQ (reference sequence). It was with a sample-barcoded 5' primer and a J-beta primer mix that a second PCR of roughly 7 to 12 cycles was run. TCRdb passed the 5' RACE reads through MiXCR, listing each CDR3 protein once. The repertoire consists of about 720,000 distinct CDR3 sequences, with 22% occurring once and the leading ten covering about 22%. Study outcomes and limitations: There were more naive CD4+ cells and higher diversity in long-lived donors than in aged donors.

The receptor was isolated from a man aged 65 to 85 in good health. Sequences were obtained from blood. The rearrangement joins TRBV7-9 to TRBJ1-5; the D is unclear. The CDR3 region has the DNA TGTGCCAGCAGTCTACTTCAGGATCAGCCCCAGCATTTT. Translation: CASSLLQDQPQHF.